These 17 T cell receptor beta chains originate from one sample sequenced in a study of blood T cells in healthy people across ages. It was with a sample-barcoded 5' primer and a J-beta primer mix that a second PCR of about 6 to 12 cycles was run. Via MiXCR, TCRdb re-called the 5' RACE reads, giving one row per CDR3 protein. The table lists fewer than 800,000 distinct CDR3 sequences, over 45% of them singletons. Sequenced sample: blood. These TCRs come from a woman in her sixties in good health.

The V gene is TRBV20-1, the J gene TRBJ1-1, with no clear D. The CDR3 sequence is 13 residues long. Germline V gene sequence: CDR1 DFQATT, CDR2 SNEGSKA (reference sequence). V was pared by 7 bases and J by 3 bases, with 15 bases between. The CDR3 loop reads CSGGQPVDTEAFF. CDR3 sequence (DNA): TGCAGTGGTGGGCAGCCCGTAGACACTGAAGCTTTCTTT.

The chain joins TRBV4-3 to TRBJ2-5; D may be TRBD2 (5 bases). Germline V gene lookup returns CDR1 LGHNA and CDR2 YSLEER. This CDR3 is built from 14 residues. The V and J ends lost 1 base and 4 bases respectively, with 10 bases between them. CDR3 DNA: TGCGCCAGCAGCCAAGGGGTCGGGGTAGAGACCCAGTACTTC. Protein: CASSQGVGVETQYF.

V is TRBV12-3 or TRBV12-4 and J is TRBJ1-1; D possibly corresponds to TRBD1 (5 bases). The V end was cut by 3 bases, the J end by 4 bases, with 9 bases between. CDR3 size: 13 residues. CDR3 region: CASSLTRATEAFF. CDR3 DNA: TGTGCCAGCAGTTTGACCAGGGCCACTGAAGCTTTCTTT.

V usage is TRBV20-1 and J usage is TRBJ1-2; D might be TRBD1 (6 bases). Between the trimmed V and J ends, which lost 6 bases and 2 bases, there was a span of 13 bases. Germline CDR1 DFQATT, CDR2 SNEGSKA (reference sequence). This CDR3 has 13 amino acids. As DNA, the CDR3 is TGCAGTGCCAGGGGCGGGCAGAACTATGGCTACACCTTC. Encoded protein: CSARGGQNYGYTF.

This chain uses TRBV6-6 with TRBJ2-5; tentatively, D is TRBD1 (6 bases). The length of the CDR3 is 12 residues. CDR1 is MNHNY, CDR2 SVGAGI, per germline (reference sequence). Trimming shortened V by 2 bases and J by 9 bases, and 10 bases separated the two germline ends. CDR3 sequence: CASSYTDSPQYF. The CDR3, as DNA: TGTGCCAGCAGTTACACGGACAGTCCCCAGTACTTC.

The V gene is TRBV4-3, the J gene TRBJ2-7; D is undetermined. Trimming shortened V by 1 base and J by 6 bases, and 10 bases separated the two germline ends. This CDR3 contains 13 residues. Germline loops: CDR1 LGHNA, CDR2 YSLEER. CDR3 bases: TGCGCCAGCAGCCAAGGACGAGCAAGCGAGCAGTACTTC. This sequence encodes CASSQGRASEQYF.

The rearrangement joins TRBV25-1 to TRBJ2-5, with 8 bases aligning to TRBD1. CDR3 length equals 15 residues. CDR1 MGHDK and CDR2 SYGVNS come from the germline V gene. J lost 2 bases, V lost 8 bases, and 10 bases had no gene match. The CDR3 is CASARGQGWQETQYF. CDR3 nucleotide sequence: TGTGCCAGCGCCAGAGGACAGGGTTGGCAAGAGACCCAGTACTTC.

The gene calls are TRBV7-2 and TRBJ2-3; D uncertain. Germline V gives CDR1 SGHTA, CDR2 FQGNSA. The CDR3 extends over 14 amino acids. Trimming stripped 1 base from V and 1 base from J, with 6 bases between. The CDR3 loop reads CASSLEGRTDTQYF. The DNA for the CDR3 is TGTGCCAGCAGCTTAGAAGGGCGCACAGATACGCAGTATTTT.

This clonotype came up once. The chain joins TRBV29-1 to TRBJ2-7; D unresolved. In germline, CDR1 is SQVTM, CDR2 ANQGSEA. Trimming removed 6 bases from V and 0 bases from J, with 18 bases in between. The CDR3 is 15 residues long. The CDR3 DNA sequence: TGCAGCGTGGCTGGACCGGGCGGCAGCTCCTACGAGCAGTACTTC. It is translated as CSVAGPGGSSYEQYF.

This clonotype was found a few times. The chain recombines TRBV7-2 with TRBJ1-2; no clear D. Trimming stripped 5 bases from V and 8 bases from J, with 9 bases between. Germline V CDR1 and CDR2: SGHTA, FQGNSA. The CDR3 loop spans 11 amino acids. The CDR3 is CASSPFEGYTF. The CDR3 DNA reads as TGTGCCAGCAGCCCGTTCGAGGGCTACACCTTC.

This clonotype was counted only a few times. The chain joins TRBV7-2 to TRBJ2-6; the D call may be TRBD1 or TRBD2 (5 bases each). The CDR3 sequence is 15 residues long. Germline CDR1 reads SGHTA; CDR2 reads FQGNSA. V was shortened by 6 bases and J by 2 bases, with 11 bases between the two germline ends. The CDR3, as DNA: TGTGCCAGCAGTCGTGGGGGAGCTGGGGCCAACGTCCTGACTTTC. It specifies CASSRGGAGANVLTF.

This clonotype showed up just a few times. The genes are TRBV13 and TRBJ2-7, with 7 positions matching TRBD1. The CDR3 extends over 16 amino acids. Germline V gene data show CDR1 as PRHDT and CDR2 as FYEKMQ (reference sequence). The ends lost 5 bases at V and 0 bases at J; junction bases unmatched: 10. The CDR3 region is CASSLRQTGRSYEQYF. CDR3 DNA: TGTGCCAGCAGCCTCCGACAGACAGGGCGCTCCTACGAGCAGTACTTC.

The chain uses TRBV29-1 and TRBJ2-1, with D maybe TRBD1 (6 bases). The better agreement between TRBJ2-7 and the DNA end casts doubt on the J call. Germline V gene lookup returns CDR1 SQVTM and CDR2 ANQGSEA. The CDR3 is 15 residues long. The CDR3 here is CSAVWGRRVHSEQYF. The CDR3 region has the DNA TGCAGCGCCGTGTGGGGGCGCAGAGTCCACTCCGAGCAGTACTTC.

The CDR3 sequence is CASSYLGNEQFF. DNA for the CDR3: TGTGCCAGCAGTTACTTGGGGAATGAGCAGTTCTTC. The chain joins TRBV6-5 to TRBJ2-1; D is unresolved. V dropped 1 base and J dropped 7 bases, with 5 bases sitting between them. Germline CDR1 reads MNHEY; CDR2 reads SVGAGI. The CDR3 spans 12 residues.

The chain links TRBV28 to TRBJ1-2; D gene ambiguous. Per germline, CDR1 MDHEN and CDR2 SYDVKM. Trimming cost V 5 bases and J 5 bases, with 9 bases left between them. This CDR3 has 12 amino acids. CDR3 coding DNA: TGTGCCAGCAGTCCGGCCTCGTATGGCTACACCTTC. It translates to CASSPASYGYTF.

V is TRBV7-3 and J is TRBJ2-7, with 7 bases aligning to TRBD2. Looked up from germline, CDR1 is SGHTA and CDR2 is FQGTGA. The CDR3 length is 12 residues. Trimming removed 8 bases from V and 7 bases from J; junction bases left unmatched: 8. The CDR3 here is CASARRENEQYF. For the CDR3, the DNA is TGTGCCAGCGCCCGGCGGGAGAATGAGCAGTACTTC.

In its sample, this clonotype was seen a few times. J is TRBJ2-2 and V is TRBV20-1; 9 bases line up with TRBD2. Trimming cost V 0 bases and J 4 bases; bases outside gene matches: 3. Per the germline V gene, CDR1 is DFQATT and CDR2 is SNEGSKA (reference sequence). This CDR3 has 15 amino acids. CDR3 amino acids: CSARDQAGGTGELFF. In nucleotides, the CDR3 is TGCAGTGCTAGAGATCAAGCGGGAGGCACCGGGGAGCTGTTTTTT.